The next 9 T cell receptor beta chains were all read from a single sample in a study of blood T cells in healthy people across ages. Using a J-beta primer mix together with a sample-barcoded 5' primer, a second PCR was run for about 6 to 11 cycles. TCRdb ran MiXCR on the 5' RACE reads and lists one entry per CDR3 protein. The sample contains about 1.6 million distinct CDR3 sequences, about 32% of which appear only once. Sequencing used blood. Every receptor here comes from a woman in her thirties in good health.

The CDR3 nucleotides are TGTGCCAGCAGTGACTCGAAGGCCTCCCCGTTCCCCTCCTACGAGCAGTACTTC. It codes for CASSDSKASPFPSYEQYF. This chain links TRBV6-4 with TRBJ2-7; D is unresolved. Germline V gene lookup returns CDR1 MRHNA and CDR2 SNTAGT. V lost 0 bases and J 0 bases, leaving 18 bases between the germline ends. This CDR3 comprises 18 residues.

Regarding this clonotype: A much bigger clone sits one base away, suggesting this may be a read error. The chain links TRBV7-9 to TRBJ2-5; the match to TRBD2 covers 13 bases. The assigned J gene may be wrong: the sequence end matches TRBJ2-7 better. The CDR3 has 16 residues. CDR1 SEHNR and CDR2 FQNEAQ come from the germline V gene (reference sequence). CDR3 sequence: CASSERTSGSRYEQYF. Written as DNA, the CDR3 is TGTGCCAGCAGCGAGCGGACTAGCGGGAGCCGTTACGAGCAGTACTTC.

This clonotype was seen a few times. The chain links TRBV21-1 to TRBJ1-6; the DNA was not compared with TRBD1, the D call given in the table. TRBV21-1 is a pseudogene segment. The CDR3 loop spans 20 amino acids. CDR3 coding DNA: TGTGCCAGCAGCAAAAGGCCTACAGGCAGGTCCCGCTCCTATAATTCACCCCTCCACTTT. Translated: CASSKRPTGRSRSYNSPLHF.

This clonotype was recorded a few times. The chain uses TRBV12-3 or TRBV12-4 and TRBJ1-1; D is unresolved. The CDR3 has 14 amino acids. V lost 5 bases to trimming and J lost 1 base, with 11 bases between them. This chain's CDR3 is CASSLGWKNTEAFF. In DNA, the CDR3 is TGTGCCAGCAGTCTGGGTTGGAAGAACACTGAAGCTTTCTTT.

The genes are TRBV27 and TRBJ2-5; TRBD2 matches 7 bases. The end of the DNA fits TRBJ2-7 better, so the J call may be wrong. The length of the CDR3 is 15 residues. Germline V gene lookup returns CDR1 MNHEY and CDR2 SMNVEV (reference sequence). CDR3 bases: TGTGCCAGCAGTGTCTCAGCGGGGCTTTCCTACGAGCAGTACTTC. Its protein product is CASSVSAGLSYEQYF.

The chain employs TRBV20-1 and TRBJ2-1; 9 bases fit TRBD2. Per the germline V gene, CDR1 is DFQATT and CDR2 is SNEGSKA (reference sequence). The CDR3 runs 16 residues. CDR3 amino acids: CSEPLPFSGSEDEQFF. CDR3 nucleotides: TGCAGCGAGCCCCTCCCCTTTAGCGGGAGTGAGGATGAGCAGTTCTTC.

This clonotype was detected a few times. The chain uses TRBV4-1 and TRBJ2-3, with TRBD2 matching over 9 bases. The CDR3 length is 18 residues. The germline gives CDR1 MGHRA, CDR2 YSYEKL. J gave up 6 bases and V 1 base, and 14 bases lay outside the gene matches. The CDR3 nucleotides are TGCGCCAGCAGCCAAGTATTCCTAGCGGGGTTGGGTCGGGATACGCAGTATTTT. Its protein is CASSQVFLAGLGRDTQYF.

This clonotype was counted a few times. J is TRBJ1-5 and V is TRBV28, with D uncertain. CDR3 length equals 12 residues. Trimming removed 5 bases at V and 12 bases at J, with 14 bases between. Per germline, CDR1 MDHEN and CDR2 SYDVKM. CDR3 bases: TGTGCCAGCAGTCTCTCTACGGGCTTCCAGCATTTT. This encodes CASSLSTGFQHF. The variable domain in full, with the rest retrieved from reference TRBV28 and TRBJ1-5, is DVKVTQSSRYLVKRTGEKVFLECVQDMDHENMFWYRQDPGLGLRLIYFSYDVKMKEKGDIPEGYSVSREKKERFSLILESASTNQTSMYLCASSLSTGFQHFGDGTRLSIL.

The J gene is TRBJ2-7, the V gene TRBV15; 7 bases agree with TRBD2. Germline assignment: CDR1 LNHNV and CDR2 YYDKDF (reference sequence). This CDR3 contains 18 residues. V lost 0 bases and J lost 6; bases outside the gene matches: 17. The CDR3 loop reads CATSREGLRALGAGEQYF. The CDR3 bases are TGTGCCACCAGCAGAGAGGGACTACGCGCCCTCGGCGCGGGCGAGCAGTACTTC.